The 30 T cell receptor beta chains below were found in one sample sequenced in a study of post-analysis software for immune sequencing data. Antigens of these TCRs are unknown. Unique molecular identifiers were present in the TCR beta cDNA libraries. MiXCR, applied by TCRdb to the PCR reads, yields one record per CDR3 protein. The sample contains around 500,000 distinct CDR3 sequences, under 40% of which appear only once. Points from the study as a whole: Compared with controls, patients had more of about 5 TRBV segments, including TRBV5-6, TRBV5-1 and TRBV20-1.

The specimen was blood. Receptors were obtained from a girl aged 2 to 17 with multiple sclerosis.

This clonotype was seen a few times. The CDR3 nucleotides are TGTGCCAGCAGGGGACAGGGAGCTAATGGCGAGCAGTACTTC. Protein product: CASRGQGANGEQYF. This chain connects TRBV12-3 or TRBV12-4 to TRBJ2-4; 9 bases match TRBD1. The J call may be mistaken, given a closer DNA end match to TRBJ2-7. CDR3 length equals 14 residues.

The chain couples TRBV4-1 to TRBJ2-2; the match to TRBD1 covers 8 bases. The CDR3 is made up of 16 amino acids. Losses at the gene ends were 0 bases for V and 5 bases for J; bases not matched to a gene: 5. Germline CDR1 reads MGHRA; CDR2 reads YSYEKL. CDR3 bases: TGCGCCAGCAGCCAAGATGACGGACAGGGAACCGGGGAGCTGTTTTTT. Protein sequence: CASSQDDGQGTGELFF.

This clonotype was seen only a few times. The CDR3 loop reads CASSLGQTVGYGYTF. The CDR3 bases are TGTGCCAGCAGCCTTGGACAGACCGTGGGGTATGGCTACACCTTC. The rearrangement links TRBV14 to TRBJ1-2; D is possibly TRBD1 (6 bases). Germline V gives CDR1 SGHDN, CDR2 FVKESK. V was shortened by 4 bases and J by 5 bases, with 17 bases between the two germline ends. The CDR3 is made up of 15 amino acids.

V and J are TRBV6-6 and TRBJ2-7; D may be TRBD1 (6 bases). The CDR3 runs 14 residues. Trimming cost V 7 bases and J 3 bases, with 16 bases left between them. Germline V gene data show CDR1 as MNHNY and CDR2 as SVGAGI (reference sequence). The CDR3 coding sequence is TGTGCCAGCAATTTCCGGGACATTCACTACGAGCAGTACTTC. Encoded protein: CASNFRDIHYEQYF.

This clonotype was counted a few times. The chain combines TRBV10-1 with TRBJ2-7, with 8 nucleotides matching TRBD1. The CDR3 is 15 residues long. Trimming took 3 bases from V and 2 from J; bases not matched to a gene: 6. CDR1 and CDR2 from the germline V gene are WNHNN and SYGVQD (reference sequence). DNA for the CDR3: TGCGCCAGCAGTGATAACAGGGGGGACCCCTACGAGCAGTACTTC. This codes for CASSDNRGDPYEQYF.

This clonotype was picked up a small number of times. The chain combines TRBV5-1 with TRBJ1-1; D ambiguous. CDR1 is SGHRS, CDR2 YFSETQ, per germline. Deletions cut 1 base from V and 11 bases from J, with 18 bases between. The CDR3 sequence is 14 residues long. CDR3 in amino acids: CASSLSRQTPQAFF. CDR3 DNA sequence: TGCGCCAGCAGCTTGTCTCGGCAGACCCCTCAGGCTTTCTTT.

This clonotype was observed a handful of times. V usage is TRBV18 and J usage is TRBJ2-1; 11 bases are a match to TRBD1. The J segment lost 4 bases and the V segment lost 6 bases, leaving 5 bases of the junction unmatched. Germline CDR1 reads KGHSH; CDR2 reads LQKENI. The CDR3 has 15 residues. This CDR3 is CASSAGTGGYNEQFF. DNA of the CDR3: TGTGCCAGCTCCGCGGGGACAGGGGGTTACAATGAGCAGTTCTTC.

Details on this clonotype: Germline is not matched at one junction end, which may reflect a read error. This sequence joins TRBV2 and TRBJ2-5, with 7 bases matching TRBD1. Germline V gene sequence: CDR1 SNHLY, CDR2 FYNNEI. CDR3 length: 14 residues. The DNA for the CDR3 is TGTGCCACCCTAGAGGGGGCAGGACAAGAGACCCGGTACTTC. Protein product: CATLEGAGQETRYF.

This clonotype was seen a few times. The chain joins TRBV29-1 to TRBJ1-2, with D maybe TRBD1 (5 bases). This CDR3 comprises 12 residues. V gave up 6 bases and J gave up 7 bases, with 15 bases separating them. Germline-derived CDR1 and CDR2 are SQVTM and ANQGSEA. CDR3 nucleotides: TGCAGCGTATACGGGACGCGTGCTGGCTACACCTTC. Translation: CSVYGTRAGYTF.

In the case of this clonotype: One end of the junction is discordant with germline, which a read error may explain. The V and J genes are TRBV6-1 and TRBJ1-5, with a possible D match to TRBD1 (5 bases). The germline V gene encodes CDR1 MNHNS and CDR2 SASEGT. The CDR3 has 14 residues. CDR3 DNA sequence: TGTGCCAGCAGTGAATCTTTAGGGGATCAGCCCCGGCATTTT. Translating it yields CASSESLGDQPRHF.

This sequence joins TRBV2 and TRBJ2-3; TRBD2 aligns across 7 bases. Looked up from germline, CDR1 is SNHLY and CDR2 is FYNNEI. CDR3 length equals 13 residues. With V trimmed by 11 bases and J by 0 bases, 5 bases remained unmatched. CDR3 bases: TGTGCCGGGGAGCGGGATAGCACAGATACGCAGTATTTT. Translated, it gives CAGERDSTDTQYF.

This clonotype was seen a handful of times. The chain recombines TRBV20-1 with TRBJ2-1; D remains ambiguous. Germline-derived CDR1 and CDR2 are DFQATT and SNEGSKA (reference sequence). The CDR3 sequence is 10 residues long. In DNA, the CDR3 is TGCAGGCCAATCCACAATGAGCAGTTCTTC. It translates to CRPIHNEQFF.

The chain links TRBV10-3 to TRBJ1-1; no firm D call. CDR3 size: 14 residues. Germline assignment: CDR1 ENHRY and CDR2 SYGVKD. Trimming shortened V by 6 bases and J by 5 bases, and 16 bases separated the two germline ends. For the CDR3, the DNA is TGTGCCATCAGCCCGGGCCGCTTCAGGACTGAAGCTTTCTTT. Protein product: CAISPGRFRTEAFF.

This chain links TRBV20-1 with TRBJ2-3; D not resolved. Trimming cost V 1 base and J 4 bases, with 12 bases left between them. The V gene's germline CDR1 is DFQATT and CDR2 SNEGSKA (reference sequence). CDR3 length: 14 residues. CDR3 amino acids: CSARVATHPDTQYF. The CDR3 DNA reads TGCAGTGCTAGAGTGGCGACTCATCCAGATACGCAGTATTTT.

CDR3 protein: CASSQGDWTRSTEAFF. In nucleotides, the CDR3 is TGTGCCAGCAGCCAAGGGGATTGGACACGATCCACTGAAGCTTTCTTT. This chain joins TRBV3-1 and TRBJ1-1, with a tentative D call TRBD1 (5 bases). CDR3 length equals 16 residues. Germline V lookup: CDR1 LGHDT, CDR2 YNNKEL (reference sequence). V was shortened by 1 base and J by 4 bases, with 16 bases between the two germline ends.

This clonotype was detected only a few times. The chain uses TRBV7-2 and TRBJ1-2, with a possible D match to TRBD1 (6 bases). CDR1 is SGHTA and CDR2 is FQGNSA in the germline V gene. The CDR3 totals 15 residues. The germline V and J ends were trimmed by 5 bases and 2 bases, with 15 bases remaining between them. CDR3 region: CASSVRGQTNYGYTF. The CDR3 DNA reads as TGTGCCAGCAGCGTCCGCGGACAGACCAACTATGGCTACACCTTC.

This clonotype was counted a single time. The chain has TRBV3-1 and TRBJ2-5; weak D call: TRBD2 (7 bases). In germline, CDR1 is LGHDT, CDR2 YNNKEL (reference sequence). Trimming took 9 bases from V and 4 from J, leaving 15 bases between them. The CDR3 is 13 amino acids. The CDR3 coding sequence is TGTGCCAGGAGGAGGGGGGGCTTAGAGACCCAGTACTTC. Protein product: CARRRGGLETQYF.

This clonotype came up a few times. This chain joins TRBV10-3 and TRBJ2-1, with D perhaps assigned TRBD1 or TRBD2 (5 bases each). With 3 bases removed from V and 8 bases from J, the gap between germline ends came to 14 bases. Germline loops: CDR1 ENHRY, CDR2 SYGVKD. CDR3 length equals 14 residues. CDR3 bases: TGTGCCATCAGTGAATCTCGGGGCCACGATGAGCAGTTCTTC. Amino acid sequence: CAISESRGHDEQFF.

V usage is TRBV2 and J usage is TRBJ2-5, with 7 nucleotides matching TRBD1. The J call is doubtful: the DNA matches TRBJ2-7 better. This CDR3 is 14 amino acids long. From germline, CDR1 is SNHLY and CDR2 FYNNEI. CDR3 residues: CASSTLDRAPEQYF. The CDR3 bases are TGTGCCAGCAGCACACTCGACAGGGCCCCCGAGCAGTACTTC.

The V gene is TRBV20-1, the J gene TRBJ1-1; 7 bases align to TRBD1. V lost 4 bases to trimming and J lost 4 bases; unmatched junction nucleotides: 9. The CDR3 is 14 amino acids. The germline V gene has CDR1 DFQATT and CDR2 SNEGSKA (reference sequence). The CDR3 loop is CSATLRQGSTEAFF. CDR3 bases: TGCAGTGCTACCTTAAGACAGGGCAGCACTGAAGCTTTCTTT.

This chain links TRBV5-4 with TRBJ1-2; 8 bases agree with TRBD1. The CDR3 length is 14 residues. Germline V gene lookup returns CDR1 SGHNT and CDR2 YYREEE (reference sequence). V shed 4 bases and J 8 bases; nucleotides not matched to a gene: 10. CDR3 in DNA: TGTGCCAGCAGCCCATTAGACAGGGGCCAGGGCTACACCTTC. It codes for CASSPLDRGQGYTF.

The CDR3 reads CASHQQGTGNTIYF. Written as DNA, the CDR3 is TGTGCCAGCCACCAACAGGGGACTGGAAACACCATATATTTT. The chain recombines TRBV7-8 with TRBJ1-3; 7 bases are shared with TRBD1. From germline, CDR1 is SGHVS and CDR2 FQNEAQ. The CDR3 length is 14 residues. Trimming cost V 8 bases and J 2 bases; bases outside gene matches: 6.

This clonotype was picked up a small number of times. The V call is TRBV10-3, the J call TRBJ1-2, with D possibly matching TRBD1 (6 bases). Per germline, CDR1 ENHRY and CDR2 SYGVKD. The length of the CDR3 is 14 residues. V lost 7 bases to trimming and J lost 6 bases, with 18 bases between them. The CDR3 sequence: CAITGNRAGDGYTF. The DNA of the CDR3 is TGTGCCATCACCGGGAACAGGGCTGGTGATGGCTACACCTTC.

This clonotype was seen a handful of times. The rearrangement uses TRBV6-5 and TRBJ2-1; D perhaps matches TRBD1 (6 bases). V was trimmed by 0 bases and J by 0 bases, leaving 9 bases between them. The CDR3 length is 16 residues. Germline V CDR1 and CDR2: MNHEY, SVGAGI. Here the CDR3 reads CASSYSVRGSYNEQFF. As DNA, the CDR3 is TGTGCCAGCAGTTACTCGGTCAGGGGCTCCTACAATGAGCAGTTCTTC.

The rearrangement links TRBV3-1 to TRBJ2-4; the D gene could be TRBD1 or TRBD2 (5 bases each). V was shortened by 4 bases and J by 1 base, with 14 bases between the two germline ends. Per germline, CDR1 LGHDT and CDR2 YNNKEL (reference sequence). The CDR3 is 16 residues long. CDR3: CASSREGFGAKNIQYF. For the CDR3, the DNA is TGTGCCAGCAGCCGTGAGGGGTTCGGGGCCAAAAACATTCAGTACTTC.

This chain uses TRBV29-1 with TRBJ2-5, with 8 bases lining up with TRBD2. Germline values: CDR1 SQVTM, CDR2 ANQGSEA. V lost 4 bases to trimming and J lost 4 bases; unmatched junction nucleotides: 8. This CDR3 spans 14 amino acids. The CDR3 nucleotides read TGCAGCGTTGGGGGGGCCAGCGGGAGAGAGACCCAGTACTTC. It specifies CSVGGASGRETQYF.

The V and J genes are TRBV29-1 and TRBJ2-5, with no clear D. The CDR3 spans 11 residues. Trimming left V 4 bases short and J 5 bases short, with 8 bases between. The V gene's germline CDR1 is SQVTM and CDR2 ANQGSEA. The CDR3: CSVVEAETQYF. CDR3 in DNA: TGCAGCGTTGTAGAGGCCGAGACCCAGTACTTC.

The chain recombines TRBV4-2 with TRBJ1-4, with D maybe TRBD1 (6 bases). Germline V CDR1 and CDR2: LGHNA, YNFKEQ. The length of the CDR3 is 14 residues. The ends were cut back, 0 bases at V and 8 bases at J, with 10 bases in the middle. The CDR3 reads CASSQDTGKEKLFF. In nucleotides, the CDR3 is TGTGCCAGCAGCCAAGATACAGGGAAGGAAAAACTGTTTTTT.

The chain carries TRBV18 and TRBJ1-1, with a weak D call TRBD1 (5 bases). CDR1 and CDR2 (germline): KGHSH, LQKENI. Trimming removed 8 bases at V and 7 bases at J, with 23 bases between. The CDR3 totals 15 residues. CDR3 nucleotide sequence: TGTGCCAGCCCACGTACCGGGGACTTAGGAGGTGAAGCTTTCTTT. It yields the protein CASPRTGDLGGEAFF.

V gene TRBV12-3 or TRBV12-4 combines with J gene TRBJ1-2; a possible D gene is TRBD1 (5 bases). CDR3 length: 11 residues. The V end lost 5 bases, the J end lost 8 bases, and 9 bases lay between the germline ends. The CDR3 sequence: CASSEGPGYTF. The DNA for the CDR3 is TGTGCCAGCAGTGAGGGACCCGGCTACACCTTC.